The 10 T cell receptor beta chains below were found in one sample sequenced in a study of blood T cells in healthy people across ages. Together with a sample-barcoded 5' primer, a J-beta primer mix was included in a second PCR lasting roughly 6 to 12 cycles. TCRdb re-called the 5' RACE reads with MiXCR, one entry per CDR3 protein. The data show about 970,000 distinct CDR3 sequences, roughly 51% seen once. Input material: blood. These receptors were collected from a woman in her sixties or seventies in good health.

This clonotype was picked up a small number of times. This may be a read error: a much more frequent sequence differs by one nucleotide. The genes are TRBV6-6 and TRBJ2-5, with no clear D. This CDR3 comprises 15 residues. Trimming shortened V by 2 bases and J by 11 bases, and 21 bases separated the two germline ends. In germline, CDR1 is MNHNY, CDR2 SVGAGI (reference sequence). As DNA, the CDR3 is TGTGCCAGCAGTTACCCGTCGGAAGGGATCAATGAGCAGTACTTC. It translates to CASSYPSEGINEQYF.

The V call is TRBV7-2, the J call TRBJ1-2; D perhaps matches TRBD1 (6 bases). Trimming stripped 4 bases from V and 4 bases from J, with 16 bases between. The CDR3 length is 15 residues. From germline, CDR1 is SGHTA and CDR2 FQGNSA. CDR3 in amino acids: CASSSKTGSPYGYTF. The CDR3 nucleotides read TGTGCCAGCAGCTCCAAAACAGGGTCACCCTATGGCTACACCTTC.

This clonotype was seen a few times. The CDR3 region is CSARVYGQGSYEQYF. The CDR3, as DNA: TGCAGTGCTAGAGTATACGGACAGGGTTCCTACGAGCAGTACTTC. The chain is built from TRBV20-1 and TRBJ2-7, with 8 nucleotides matching TRBD1. Germline-derived CDR1 and CDR2 are DFQATT and SNEGSKA (reference sequence). J lost 1 base, V lost 1 base, and 6 bases had no gene match. The CDR3 is 15 amino acids.

CDR3 amino acids: CASSHSGDQETQYF. CDR3 coding DNA: TGCGCCAGCAGCCACAGTGGGGACCAAGAGACCCAGTACTTC. The chain carries TRBV5-1 and TRBJ2-5, with D unresolved. The V gene's germline CDR1 is SGHRS and CDR2 YFSETQ. V was pared by 4 bases and J by 0 bases, with 10 bases between. This CDR3 is 14 amino acids long.

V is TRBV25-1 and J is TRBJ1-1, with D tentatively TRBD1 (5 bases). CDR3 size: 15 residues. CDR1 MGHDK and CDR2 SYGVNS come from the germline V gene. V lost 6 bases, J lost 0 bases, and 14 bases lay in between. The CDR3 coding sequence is TGTGCCAGCAGCGATCAGACAGCGTTGAACACTGAAGCTTTCTTT. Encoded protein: CASSDQTALNTEAFF.

This chain's CDR3 is CASGKPQRSYEQYF. As DNA, the CDR3 is TGTGCCAGCGGCAAACCACAGAGGTCCTACGAGCAGTACTTC. V usage is TRBV7-9 and J usage is TRBJ2-7; D call uncertain. Trimming cost V 8 bases and J 1 base, with 15 bases left between them. The CDR3 extends over 14 amino acids. Germline V CDR1 and CDR2: SEHNR, FQNEAQ (reference sequence).

This CDR3 reads CSGIRDNEQFF. The CDR3 nucleotides read TGCAGCGGAATCAGGGACAATGAGCAGTTCTTC. J is TRBJ2-1 and V is TRBV29-1; D perhaps matches TRBD1 (5 bases). Germline loops: CDR1 SQVTM, CDR2 ANQGSEA. This CDR3 is 11 amino acids long. The germline V and J ends were trimmed by 7 bases and 5 bases, with 9 bases remaining between them.

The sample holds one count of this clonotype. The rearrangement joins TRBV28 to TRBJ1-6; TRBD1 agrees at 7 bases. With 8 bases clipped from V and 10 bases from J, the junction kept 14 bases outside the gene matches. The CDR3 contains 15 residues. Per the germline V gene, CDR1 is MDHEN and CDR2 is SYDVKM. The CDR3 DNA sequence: TGTGCCAGCCGGCCGGGACAGCTATTAACGTCACCCCTCCACTTT. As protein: CASRPGQLLTSPLHF.

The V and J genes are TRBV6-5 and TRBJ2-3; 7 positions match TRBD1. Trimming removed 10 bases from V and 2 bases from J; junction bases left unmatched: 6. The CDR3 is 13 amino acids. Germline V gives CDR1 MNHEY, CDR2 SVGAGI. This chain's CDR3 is CATKQGNTDTQYF. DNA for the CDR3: TGTGCCACCAAACAGGGGAACACAGATACGCAGTATTTT.

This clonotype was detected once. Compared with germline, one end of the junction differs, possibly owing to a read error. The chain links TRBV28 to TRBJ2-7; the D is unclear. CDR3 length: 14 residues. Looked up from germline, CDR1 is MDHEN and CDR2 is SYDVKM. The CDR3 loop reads CTSSLNGQAYEQYF. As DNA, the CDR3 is TGTACCAGCAGTTTAAACGGGCAGGCCTACGAGCAGTACTTC.